The T cell receptor beta chain under discussion was sequenced for a study of blood T cell repertoires in COVID-19. For the study at large: Sample material is recorded as cDNA or gDNA derived from T cells, B-cell-depleted T cells, or PBMCs.

Germline V gene sequence: CDR1 SGDLS, CDR2 YYNGEE. The CDR3 length is 13 residues. The V end was cut by 5 bases, the J end by 2 bases, with 9 bases between. Original processing methods: Amplification of reference gene primers was used by the study to estimate nucleated cell counts. Method: immunoSEQ multiplex PCR; TCRdb's copy keeps in-frame clones and lacks some. V and J calls and clone size are given by that table; D and trimming were obtained from the DNA. The table has about 130,000 clones, 75% to 90% seen once. V gene TRBV9 combines with J gene TRBJ2-3; the D gene is possibly TRBD1 (6 bases). The sample consisted of peripheral blood. The sequence derives from a man between 70 and 80 years old with acute or convalescent COVID-19. In nucleotides, the CDR3 is TGTGCCAGCAGTAGGGACATCACAGATACGCAGTATTTT. Encoded protein: CASSRDITDTQYF.